Given below is one T cell receptor beta chain in context. The antigen remains unidentified. The study amplified TCR beta CDR3 regions using RNA transcripts. Investigators did first-round RT-PCR with HTBI primers, then second-round multiplex PCR. A single record per CDR3 protein comes from TCRdb applying MiXCR to the multiplex PCR reads. The table records over 500,000 distinct CDR3 sequences, about a fifth of them present only once. This record belongs to a study of Graves' ophthalmopathy and Graves' hyperthyroidism. Study summary: Specimen type is peripheral blood, obtained at initial diagnosis before any treatment. Points from the study as a whole: Ophthalmopathy progression prediction by the model yielded a sensitivity of about 70% and a specificity of approximately 72%.

CDR3 size: 15 residues. Trimming cost V 5 bases and J 4 bases; bases outside gene matches: 9. The specimen sequenced was peripheral blood. The chain carries TRBV12-3 or TRBV12-4 and TRBJ1-1; 8 nucleotides match TRBD1. The clonotype comes from a woman in her late teens or twenties with stable Graves' hyperthyroidism. Some clones in this sample may be carry-over from other donors' samples. CDR3 in amino acids: CASSEPGQGGTEAFF. The CDR3 region has the DNA TGTGCCAGCAGTGAGCCTGGACAGGGAGGCACTGAAGCTTTCTTT.